The 5 T cell receptor beta chains below come from one sample, sequenced in a study of vaccination and CD4 T cells after COVID-19 (dated by TCRdb to between 2020 and 2023). Preparation of the library involved PCR. Sequencing was carried out with an Illumina iSeq 100. The public sequencing data were trimmed at Q25 with fastp and processed into clonotypes with MiXCR by TCRdb, which kept only in-frame beta chains. Entries are consolidated by CDR3 protein sequence, retaining the most common genes and DNA. For this sample there are about 20,000 distinct CDR3 sequences; 55% to 65% appear just once. Approximately 1% of the sample is held by the ten biggest clonotypes. The material sequenced was CD4+ T cells from blood, taken before SARS-CoV-2 vaccination. These receptors came from a human donor who had recovered from COVID-19.

The gene calls are TRBV2 and TRBJ1-6; perhaps TRBD1 as D (5 bases). This CDR3 has 15 amino acids. Germline V gene data show CDR1 as SNHLY and CDR2 as FYNNEI. Trimming pared 6 bases from V and 5 bases from J, leaving 14 bases between. In DNA form, the CDR3 reads TGTGCCAGCAGCCCAAGAGGGGAGCATAATTCACCCCTCCACTTT. Its translation is CASSPRGEHNSPLHF. The full variable domain, in which reference TRBV2 and TRBJ1-6 provide the parts outside the CDR3, is EPEVTQTPSHQVTQMGQEVILRCVPISNHLYFYWYRQILGQKVEFLVSFYNNEISEKSEIFDDQFSVERPDGSNFTLKIRSTKLEDSAMYFCASSPRGEHNSPLHFGNGTRLTVT.

This sequence joins TRBV7-8 and TRBJ2-3, with D uncertain. Germline-derived CDR1 and CDR2 are SGHVS and FQNEAQ. Trimming stripped 1 base from V and 1 base from J, with 6 bases between. The CDR3 totals 14 residues. In nucleotides, the CDR3 is TGTGCCAGCAGCTTAGTAGAAGGCACAGATACGCAGTATTTT. Translated, it gives CASSLVEGTDTQYF.

The chain employs TRBV15 and TRBJ2-5; D gene unclear. Trimming pared 1 base from V and 3 bases from J, leaving 9 bases between. The germline V gene has CDR1 LNHNV and CDR2 YYDKDF (reference sequence). The CDR3 has 14 amino acids. The CDR3 coding sequence is TGTGCCACCAGCAGAGGACGAATAGAAGAGACCCAGTACTTC. It is translated as CATSRGRIEETQYF.

The chain uses TRBV14 and TRBJ1-2; D ambiguous. This CDR3 is built from 16 residues. Between the trimmed V and J ends, which lost 4 bases and 1 base, there was a span of 16 bases. Germline CDR1 is SGHDN and CDR2 is FVKESK. The CDR3 is CASSPRVTASNYGYTF. The CDR3 DNA reads as TGTGCCAGCAGCCCCCGGGTTACAGCGAGTAACTATGGCTACACCTTC.

The CDR3 sequence: CASSYSWENQPQHF. The CDR3 DNA reads as TGTGCCAGCAGTTACTCGTGGGAGAATCAGCCCCAGCATTTT. The gene calls are TRBV6-5 and TRBJ1-5; no clear D. Trimming shortened V by 0 bases and J by 4 bases, and 7 bases separated the two germline ends. Germline V gives CDR1 MNHEY, CDR2 SVGAGI. This CDR3 is 14 amino acids long.